This is a list of T cell receptor beta chains from one sample in a study of T cell responses to AZD1222 COVID-19 vaccine. The data were produced by immunoSEQ multiplex PCR, yet TCRdb's version contains in-frame clones alone and is incomplete. This sample contains more than 110,000 clones. Sequencing used peripheral blood. Every receptor here comes from an adult in good health. The CDR3 runs from the conserved cysteine through the conserved F or W. A D gene is named only where the DNA matches it firmly.

v_gene	j_gene	d_gene	CDR3aa	CDR3nt
TRBV19	TRBJ2-2	-	CASSLGGDTGELFF	TGTGCCAGTAGCCTTGGGGGCGACACCGGGGAGCTGTTTTTT
TRBV5-6	TRBJ1-4	TRBD1	CASSYGTGGNEKLFF	TGTGCCAGCAGCTACGGGACAGGGGGGAACGAAAAACTGTTTTTT
TRBV28	TRBJ1-2	-	CASTTPNYGYTF	TGTGCCAGCACCACACCTAACTATGGCTACACCTTC
TRBV30	TRBJ1-5	TRBD1	CAWSVGTGAHQPQHF	TGTGCCTGGAGCGTAGGGACAGGGGCTCATCAGCCCCAGCATTTT
TRBV4-2	TRBJ1-5	-	CASSPNQRVFNQPQHF	TGTGCCAGCAGCCCCAACCAGAGGGTTTTCAATCAGCCCCAGCATTTT
TRBV19	TRBJ2-1	TRBD2	CASSIEAGGSHNEQFF	TGTGCCAGTAGTATTGAAGCGGGGGGGTCCCACAATGAGCAGTTCTTC
TRBV6-5	TRBJ1-2	TRBD1	CASRDRGLYGYTF	TGTGCCAGCCGGGACAGGGGGCTCTATGGCTACACCTTC
TRBV5-5	TRBJ1-1	-	CASSFSGPGTEAFF	TGTGCCAGCAGCTTCTCCGGCCCGGGGACTGAAGCTTTCTTT
TRBV9	TRBJ1-2	-	CASSVEVGASYGYTF	TGTGCCAGCAGCGTAGAGGTGGGGGCCAGCTATGGCTACACCTTC
TRBV21-1	TRBJ2-5	-	CASSKAGQGYQETQYF	TGTGCCAGCAGCAAAGCGGGACAGGGGTACCAAGAGACCCAGTACTTC
TRBV5-1	TRBJ2-1	TRBD2	CASSLRGGAASEQFF	TGCGCCAGCAGCTTGCGGGGGGGCGCGGCGAGTGAGCAGTTCTTC
TRBV29-1	TRBJ1-2	-	CSVYQGKANYGYTF	TGCAGCGTCTACCAGGGGAAAGCTAACTATGGCTACACCTTC
TRBV9	TRBJ2-1	-	CASSVRGVDEQFF	TGTGCCAGCAGCGTTCGGGGCGTTGATGAGCAGTTCTTC
TRBV11-2	TRBJ2-2	TRBD2	CASSPRLAGINTGELFF	TGTGCCAGCAGCCCGCGGCTAGCGGGGATCAACACCGGGGAGCTGTTTTTT
TRBV6-6	TRBJ1-1	-	CASKSRAGTEAFF	TGTGCCAGCAAGAGCAGGGCAGGGACTGAAGCTTTCTTT
TRBV7-3	TRBJ1-5	-	CASSSSGTASLGDQSQHF	TGTGCCAGCAGCTCATCCGGGACCGCCTCCCTTGGGGATCAGTCCCAGCATTTT
TRBV5-6	TRBJ1-2	-	CASSYTGRNYGYTF	TGTGCCAGCAGCTACACAGGGAGGAACTATGGCTACACCTTC
TRBV7-3	TRBJ1-2	-	CASSRDRQESYTF	TGTGCCAGCAGCCGGGACCGCCAGGAGAGCTACACCTTC
TRBV29-1	TRBJ1-1	-	CSVPSGTHTEAFF	TGCAGCGTCCCTTCAGGGACCCACACTGAAGCTTTCTTT
TRBV6-5	TRBJ2-4	-	CASRPPGLKNIQYF	TGTGCCAGCAGACCCCCGGGACTTAAAAACATTCAGTACTTC
TRBV30	TRBJ1-4	TRBD1	CAWSVHRGLSEKLFF	TGTGCCTGGAGTGTACACAGGGGGCTTAGTGAAAAACTGTTTTTT
TRBV11-2	TRBJ2-1	-	CASSLEDFYNEQFF	TGTGCCAGCAGCTTAGAGGACTTTTACAATGAGCAGTTCTTC
TRBV7-9	TRBJ1-2	TRBD1	CASSLDTRDRGDGYTF	TGTGCCAGCAGCCTAGACACCCGGGACAGGGGGGATGGCTACACCTTC
TRBV6-5	TRBJ2-5	TRBD1	CASSYSTGTETQYF	TGTGCCAGCAGTTACTCGACAGGGACCGAGACCCAGTACTTC
TRBV7-9	TRBJ2-7	-	CASSSYYEQYF	TGTGCCAGCAGCTCCTACTACGAGCAGTACTTC
TRBV27	TRBJ2-3	-	CASSFYAEPSTDTQYF	TGTGCCAGCAGTTTTTACGCGGAGCCTAGCACAGATACGCAGTATTTT
TRBV5-6	TRBJ1-4	-	CASSLQGEKLFF	TGTGCCAGCAGCTTGCAAGGGGAAAAACTGTTTTTT